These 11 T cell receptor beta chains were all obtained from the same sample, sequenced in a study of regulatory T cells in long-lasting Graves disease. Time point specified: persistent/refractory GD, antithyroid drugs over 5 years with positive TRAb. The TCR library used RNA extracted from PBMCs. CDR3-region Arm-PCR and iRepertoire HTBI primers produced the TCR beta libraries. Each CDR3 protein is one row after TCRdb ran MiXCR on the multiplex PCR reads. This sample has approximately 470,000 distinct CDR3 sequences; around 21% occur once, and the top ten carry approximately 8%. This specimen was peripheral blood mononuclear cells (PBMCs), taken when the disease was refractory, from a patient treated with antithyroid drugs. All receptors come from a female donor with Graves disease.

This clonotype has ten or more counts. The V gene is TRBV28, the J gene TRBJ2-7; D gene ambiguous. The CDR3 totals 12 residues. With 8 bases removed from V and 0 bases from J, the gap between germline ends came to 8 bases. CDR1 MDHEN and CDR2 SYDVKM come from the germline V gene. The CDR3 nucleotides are TGTGCCAGCGCGCCGAGCTCCTACGAGCAGTACTTC. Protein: CASAPSSYEQYF.

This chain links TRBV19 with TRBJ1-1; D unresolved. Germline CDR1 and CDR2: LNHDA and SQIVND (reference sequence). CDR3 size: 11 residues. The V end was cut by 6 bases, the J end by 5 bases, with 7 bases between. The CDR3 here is CASRTLTEAFF. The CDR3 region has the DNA TGTGCCAGTAGGACCCTTACTGAAGCTTTCTTT.

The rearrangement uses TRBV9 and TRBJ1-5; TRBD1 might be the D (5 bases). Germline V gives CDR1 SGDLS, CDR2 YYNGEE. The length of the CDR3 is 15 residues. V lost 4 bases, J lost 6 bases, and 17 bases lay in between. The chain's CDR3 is CASSTDGAGGQPQHF. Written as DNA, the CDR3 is TGTGCCAGCAGCACAGACGGGGCCGGGGGTCAGCCCCAGCATTTT.

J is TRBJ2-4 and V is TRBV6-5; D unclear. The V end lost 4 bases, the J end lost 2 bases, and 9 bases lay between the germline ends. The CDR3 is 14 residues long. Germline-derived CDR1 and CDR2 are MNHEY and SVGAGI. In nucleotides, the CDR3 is TGTGCCAGCAGTTTTATAGGGTCCAAAAACATTCAGTACTTC. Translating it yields CASSFIGSKNIQYF.

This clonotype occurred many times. The CDR3 spells CSATSGALRELFF. CDR3 DNA: TGCAGTGCTACCTCAGGGGCCCTCCGGGAGCTGTTTTTT. This chain joins TRBV20-1 and TRBJ2-2; a weak D match, TRBD1 (6 bases). CDR3 length: 13 residues. CDR1 is DFQATT and CDR2 is SNEGSKA in the germline V gene (reference sequence). The V and J ends lost 4 bases and 9 bases respectively, with 15 bases between them.

CDR3 region: CASSGGPGQETQYF. CDR3 nucleotides: TGTGCCAGCAGCGGGGGACCGGGGCAAGAGACCCAGTACTTC. V usage is TRBV9 and J usage is TRBJ2-5; D may correspond to TRBD1 or TRBD2 (5 bases each). The V end was cut by 3 bases, the J end by 2 bases, with 11 bases between. Germline CDR1 is SGDLS and CDR2 is YYNGEE. The CDR3 sequence is 14 residues long.

The CDR3 protein is CSAEGRGWNTGELFF. CDR3 nucleotides: TGCAGTGCCGAAGGTCGTGGGTGGAACACCGGGGAGCTGTTTTTT. The J gene is TRBJ2-2, the V gene TRBV20-1; D is ambiguous. The germline V and J ends were trimmed by 6 bases and 1 base, with 15 bases remaining between them. Germline V gene lookup returns CDR1 DFQATT and CDR2 SNEGSKA (reference sequence). The CDR3 spans 15 residues.

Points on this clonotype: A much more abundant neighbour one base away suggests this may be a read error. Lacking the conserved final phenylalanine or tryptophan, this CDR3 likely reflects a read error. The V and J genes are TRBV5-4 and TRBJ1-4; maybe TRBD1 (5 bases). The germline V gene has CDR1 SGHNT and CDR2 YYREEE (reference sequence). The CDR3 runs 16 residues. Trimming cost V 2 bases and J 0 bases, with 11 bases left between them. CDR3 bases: TGTGCCAGCAGCTTCGGGACCCCTGCAACTAATGAAAAACTGTTTCTT. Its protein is CASSFGTPATNEKLFL.

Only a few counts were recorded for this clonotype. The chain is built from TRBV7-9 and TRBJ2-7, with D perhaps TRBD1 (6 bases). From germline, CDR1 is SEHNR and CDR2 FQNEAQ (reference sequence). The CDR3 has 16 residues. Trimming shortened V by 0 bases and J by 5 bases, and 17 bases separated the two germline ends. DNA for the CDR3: TGTGCCAGCAGCTTAGCGGATCTCTCTTGGGACAACGAGCAGTACTTC. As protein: CASSLADLSWDNEQYF.

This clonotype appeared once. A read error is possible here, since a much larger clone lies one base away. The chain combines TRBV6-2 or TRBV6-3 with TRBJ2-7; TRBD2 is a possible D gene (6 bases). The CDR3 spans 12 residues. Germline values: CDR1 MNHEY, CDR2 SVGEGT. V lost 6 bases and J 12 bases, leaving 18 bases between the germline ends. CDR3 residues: CASSTRRGVVYF. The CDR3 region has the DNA TGTGCCAGCAGCACCCGGCGGGGTGTCGTGTACTTC.

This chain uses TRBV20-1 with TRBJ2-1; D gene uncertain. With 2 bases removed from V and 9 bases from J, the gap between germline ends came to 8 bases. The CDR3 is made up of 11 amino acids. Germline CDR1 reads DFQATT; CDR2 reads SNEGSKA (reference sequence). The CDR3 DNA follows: TGCAGTGCTAGACCACTGACTGAGCAGTTCTTC. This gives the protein CSARPLTEQFF.